Below, one T cell receptor (beta chain) is given with its context. The data were taken from a study of blood T cell repertoires in COVID-19. Germline V lookup: CDR1 SEHNR, CDR2 FQNEAQ (reference sequence). The CDR3 consists of 18 residues. The V and J ends lost 0 bases and 4 bases respectively, with 19 bases between them. The protocol was immunoSEQ multiplex PCR, while the TCRdb copy is restricted to in-frame clones and leaves out a portion. The sample consists of hundreds of thousands of clones, 86% of them appearing once. The chain is built from TRBV7-9 and TRBJ2-1; D gene uncertain. Sequencing was performed on PBMCs or T cells enriched from blood (not recorded which). The clonotype originates from a man aged 25 to 40 who had recovered from COVID-19. The CDR3 region is CASSLAPLMVTAYNEQFF. For the CDR3, the DNA is TGTGCCAGCAGCTTAGCGCCCCTTATGGTGACTGCTTACAATGAGCAGTTCTTC.